Below, 25 T cell receptor beta chains from the same sample are listed, as sequenced in a study of PD-1 blockade in mismatch repair-deficient tumors. Clones were read by immunoSEQ multiplex PCR, and TCRdb kept only the in-frame ones, dropping some. Here the sample spans tens of thousands of clones, more than 65% being singletons. The starting material was peripheral blood, obtained 12 weeks after starting pembrolizumab. These receptors all come from an adult with mismatch repair-deficient cancer.

V gene TRBV6-5 combines with J gene TRBJ2-1; 9 bases agree with TRBD2. Per germline, CDR1 MNHEY and CDR2 SVGAGI. V gave up 6 bases and J gave up 3 bases; unmatched junction bases: 6. The CDR3 is 15 amino acids. The CDR3 reads CASRFDSGSYNEQFF. CDR3 coding DNA: TGTGCCAGCAGGTTCGATAGCGGGAGCTACAATGAGCAGTTCTTC.

CDR3 DNA: TGTGCCAGCAGCTTGCACGGCCGGGAGACCCAGTACTTC. Translating it yields CASSLHGRETQYF. The chain couples TRBV5-6 to TRBJ2-5; no firm D call. Trimming stripped 1 base from V and 5 bases from J, with 9 bases between. The CDR3 is 13 amino acids. Germline assignment: CDR1 SGHDT and CDR2 YYEEEE.

The chain uses TRBV7-3 and TRBJ2-2; TRBD2 matches 13 bases. V gave up 5 bases and J gave up 7 bases; unmatched junction bases: 7. CDR1 is SGHTA and CDR2 is FQGTGA in the germline V gene. This CDR3 is 16 amino acids long. The CDR3 bases are TGTGCCAGCAGCCCCAGACTAGCGGGAGGATTCGGGGAGCTGTTTTTT. Translation gives CASSPRLAGGFGELFF.

About this clone: Relative to the germline gene, one junction end is altered; a read error may explain this. This sample includes further DNA sequences coding for the same CDR3. The gene calls are TRBV6-1 and TRBJ1-3; D might be TRBD1 (5 bases). The CDR3 loop spans 14 amino acids. The germline gives CDR1 MNHNS, CDR2 SASEGT. For the CDR3, the DNA is TGTGCCAGTAGTGTTTCAGGGCCGACAAACACCATATATTTT. Encoded protein: CASSVSGPTNTIYF.

This clone came up a few times. The chain couples TRBV7-9 to TRBJ2-7; 7 bases line up with TRBD2. The CDR3 has 15 residues. J lost 3 bases, V lost 0 bases, and 5 bases had no gene match. Germline lookup yields CDR1 SEHNR and CDR2 FQNEAQ (reference sequence). CDR3 amino acids: CASSLALAEGYEQYF. The CDR3 nucleotides read TGTGCCAGCAGCTTAGCCCTAGCGGAGGGCTACGAGCAGTACTTC.

The V gene is TRBV9, the J gene TRBJ1-5; D is perhaps TRBD1 (5 bases). V was cut by 3 bases and J by 9 bases, with 16 bases left in between. Germline lookup yields CDR1 SGDLS and CDR2 YYNGEE. The CDR3 runs 14 residues. This CDR3 is CASSAGDGLWPQHF. The CDR3 DNA reads as TGTGCCAGCAGCGCGGGGGACGGACTATGGCCCCAGCATTTT. The full variable domain, completed using reference TRBV9 and TRBJ1-5, is DSGVTQTPKHLITATGQRVTLRCSPRSGDLSVYWYQQSLDQGLQFLIQYYNGEERAKGNILERFSAQQFPDLHSELNLSSLELGDSALYFCASSAGDGLWPQHFGDGTRLSIL.

V usage is TRBV11-2 and J usage is TRBJ2-7, with D hard to call. The germline gives CDR1 SGHAT, CDR2 FQNNGV. This CDR3 spans 14 amino acids. V shed 4 bases and J shed 4 bases, with 14 bases lying between them. Written as DNA, the CDR3 is TGTGCCAGCAGCTCCACACCCCTGGGTTACGAGCAGTACTTC. Protein sequence: CASSSTPLGYEQYF.

This clone came up a few times. The chain couples TRBV9 to TRBJ1-2; TRBD1 is a possible D gene (5 bases). Germline CDR1 is SGDLS and CDR2 is YYNGEE. There are 13 residues in the CDR3. Trimming left V 3 bases short and J 2 bases short, with 8 bases between. In DNA form, the CDR3 reads TGTGCCAGCAGCGAGGGGCAGAACTATGGCTACACCTTC. It specifies CASSEGQNYGYTF.

The chain combines TRBV5-1 with TRBJ1-4, with 7 bases that match TRBD1. The CDR3 has 17 amino acids. J lost 0 bases, V lost 4 bases, and 9 bases had no gene match. Germline V gene sequence: CDR1 SGHRS, CDR2 YFSETQ. CDR3 coding DNA: TGCGCCAGCAGCCGGGGGGACAGCACCGCAACTAATGAAAAACTGTTTTTT. The encoded protein is CASSRGDSTATNEKLFF.

The chain couples TRBV5-4 to TRBJ2-3; D not resolved. CDR3 size: 13 residues. The germline V and J ends were trimmed by 5 bases and 1 base, with 8 bases remaining between them. The germline gives CDR1 SGHNT, CDR2 YYREEE (reference sequence). The CDR3 DNA sequence: TGTGCCAGCAGACCCCCCCGCACAGATACGCAGTATTTT. This translates into CASRPPRTDTQYF.

The J gene is TRBJ1-1, the V gene TRBV29-1; D possibly corresponds to TRBD1 (5 bases). This CDR3 comprises 13 residues. Trimming took 5 bases from V and 1 from J, leaving 11 bases between them. Germline lookup yields CDR1 SQVTM and CDR2 ANQGSEA. The chain's CDR3 is CSVSREPNTEAFF. Written as DNA, the CDR3 is TGCAGCGTTTCCAGGGAGCCGAACACTGAAGCTTTCTTT.

This clone was recorded many times. This chain joins TRBV4-2 and TRBJ2-7, with D unclear. V was clipped by 1 base and J by 4 bases, with 17 bases between them. CDR3 size: 16 residues. CDR1 and CDR2 from the germline V gene are LGHNA and YNFKEQ. CDR3 sequence (DNA): TGTGCCAGCAGCCAAGTAATCGGCCTGAAAAGGTACGAGCAGTACTTC. Encoded protein: CASSQVIGLKRYEQYF.

The chain is built from TRBV6-5 and TRBJ1-1, with D perhaps TRBD1 (5 bases). Germline CDR1 reads MNHEY; CDR2 reads SVGAGI. V lost 5 bases to trimming and J lost 9 bases, with 13 bases between them. The CDR3 length is 12 residues. The CDR3 region is CASSEGTKKAFF. Written as DNA, the CDR3 is TGTGCCAGCAGTGAGGGGACCAAGAAAGCTTTCTTT.

The chain combines TRBV18 with TRBJ2-1; D remains ambiguous. The CDR3 is 15 residues long. The germline gives CDR1 KGHSH, CDR2 LQKENI. V was pared by 2 bases and J by 3 bases, with 11 bases between. In DNA, the CDR3 is TGTGCCAGCTCACCAGTTCCGGTCGTCTACAATGAGCAGTTCTTC. Translation: CASSPVPVVYNEQFF.

The chain links TRBV6-6 to TRBJ1-2; 7 bases are a match to TRBD1. Germline loops: CDR1 MNHNY, CDR2 SVGAGI (reference sequence). The CDR3 consists of 13 residues. V was pared by 11 bases and J by 4 bases, with 10 bases of the junction left unmatched. CDR3 in DNA: TGTGCCTGCACAGGGGTGTCTTCCTATGGCTACACCTTC. It codes for CACTGVSSYGYTF.

This clone was seen many times. The V and J genes are TRBV29-1 and TRBJ2-1; 14 nucleotides align to TRBD2. CDR3 length: 14 residues. Germline V gene sequence: CDR1 SQVTM, CDR2 ANQGSEA. Trimming removed 4 bases from V and 8 bases from J; junction bases left unmatched: 4. The CDR3 DNA reads as TGCAGCGTTGGAGGGACTAGCGGGAGTGATGAGCAGTTCTTC. Its translation: CSVGGTSGSDEQFF.

Remarks on this clone: At one boundary the junction diverges from the germline segment, which might be a read error. This chain connects TRBV5-1 to TRBJ2-5; the match to TRBD2 covers 8 bases. This CDR3 is 13 amino acids long. The germline gives CDR1 SGHRS, CDR2 YFSETQ. The CDR3 DNA sequence: TGCGCCGGCAGCCCGCCGGGGGGGGAGACCCAGTACTTC. It specifies CAGSPPGGETQYF.

The genes are TRBV5-4 and TRBJ1-2; 8 bases agree with TRBD1. The CDR3 has 14 amino acids. J lost 3 bases, V lost 3 bases, and 4 bases had no gene match. Germline CDR1 and CDR2: SGHNT and YYREEE (reference sequence). Here the CDR3 DNA reads TGTGCCAGCAGCTCGACGGACAGGGACTATGGCTACACCTTC. Protein sequence: CASSSTDRDYGYTF.

The chain links TRBV2 to TRBJ2-2, with D unresolved. CDR3 length: 13 amino acids. V lost 2 bases and J lost 15, with 16 bases in between. Germline loops: CDR1 SNHLY, CDR2 FYNNEI. CDR3 coding DNA: TGTGCCAGCAGTGAATCAACTGCGCACTTCGTGTTTTTT. Translated, it gives CASSESTAHFVFF.

The chain joins TRBV7-9 to TRBJ1-1, with 9 bases fitting TRBD1. The germline V gene encodes CDR1 SEHNR and CDR2 FQNEAQ (reference sequence). This CDR3 has 15 amino acids. The V gene end was trimmed by 4 bases and the J gene end by 5 bases; junction bases not matched to a gene: 8. CDR3 coding DNA: TGTGCCAGCAGCTCGCCCGGGACAGGGATTACTGAAGCTTTCTTT. Its protein is CASSSPGTGITEAFF.

The V gene is TRBV5-1, the J gene TRBJ1-3; D is unclear. Looked up from germline, CDR1 is SGHRS and CDR2 is YFSETQ. The CDR3 is 15 amino acids. The germline V and J ends were trimmed by 7 bases and 0 bases, with 14 bases remaining between them. The CDR3 region has the DNA TGCGCCAGCGACCTCGGGCGCAGCTCTGGAAACACCATATATTTT. Its protein is CASDLGRSSGNTIYF.

The V gene is TRBV10-3, the J gene TRBJ2-3, with 9 positions matching TRBD2. The CDR3 has 14 amino acids. Looked up from germline, CDR1 is ENHRY and CDR2 is SYGVKD. V shed 8 bases and J 6 bases; nucleotides not matched to a gene: 9. CDR3 sequence reads: CAIAQAGGADTQYF. For the CDR3, the DNA is TGTGCCATCGCCCAGGCGGGAGGGGCGGATACGCAGTATTTT.

The V and J genes are TRBV27 and TRBJ2-1; 7 positions agree with TRBD2. Germline loops: CDR1 MNHEY, CDR2 SMNVEV (reference sequence). J gave up 9 bases and V 5 bases, and 16 bases lay outside the gene matches. CDR3 length equals 16 residues. The CDR3 nucleotides are TGTGCCAGCAGTACTCCGCTAGCGGCCCCGGCTCGTGAGCAGTTCTTC. It yields the protein CASSTPLAAPAREQFF.

Comments on this clone: The identical CDR3 is also encoded by other nucleotide sequences in the sample. The DNA of the CDR3 is TGTGCCAGCAGCCAAGAACGGGGTATGACCTACGAGCAGTACTTC. This gives the protein CASSQERGMTYEQYF. The V gene is TRBV14, the J gene TRBJ2-7; TRBD2 is a possible D gene (5 bases). Germline CDR1 reads SGHDN; CDR2 reads FVKESK. This CDR3 comprises 15 residues. With 0 bases removed from V and 2 bases from J, the gap between germline ends came to 11 bases.

The table lists this clone with a few counts. The chain uses TRBV18 and TRBJ1-1, with D possibly TRBD1 on 5 matching bases. The CDR3 is 15 amino acids. V was clipped by 1 base and J by 0 bases, with 9 bases between them. The germline CDR1 and CDR2 sequences are KGHSH and LQKENI. The CDR3 is CASSPQGSVNTEAFF. CDR3 nucleotide sequence: TGTGCCAGCTCACCACAGGGGAGCGTGAACACTGAAGCTTTCTTT.